Shown below are 13 T cell receptor beta chains from a single sample sequenced in a study of OX40 agonist ivuxolimab in advanced cancers. The assay was immunoSEQ multiplex PCR, and TCRdb's table has in-frame clones only and misses some. The table lists 55,000 to 85,000 clones, 86% of them singletons. Sequencing was performed on CD4+ or CD8+ T cells sorted from blood, taken in a trial of the OX40 agonist ivuxolimab. The source of these receptors is an adult with an advanced solid tumor such as melanoma, head and neck, liver or kidney cancer.

V is TRBV5-4 and J is TRBJ2-2, with 7 positions matching TRBD1. V gave up 3 bases and J gave up 2 bases; unmatched junction bases: 10. The CDR3 extends over 17 amino acids. Germline values: CDR1 SGHNT, CDR2 YYREEE (reference sequence). CDR3 loop: CASSSGTVSLNTGELFF. CDR3 DNA sequence: TGTGCCAGCAGCTCCGGGACAGTGTCTCTCAACACCGGGGAGCTGTTTTTT.

The V call is TRBV5-1, the J call TRBJ2-2, with a possible D match to TRBD1 (5 bases). Looked up from germline, CDR1 is SGHRS and CDR2 is YFSETQ. The length of the CDR3 is 16 residues. V was trimmed by 6 bases and J by 0 bases, leaving 15 bases between them. Here the CDR3 reads CASMQGQGANTGELFF. CDR3 bases: TGCGCCAGCATGCAGGGCCAGGGCGCGAACACCGGGGAGCTGTTTTTT.

V and J are TRBV28 and TRBJ2-5; 9 bases fit TRBD1. TRBJ2-7 matches the DNA end more closely, so the J call is doubtful. Germline V gene sequence: CDR1 MDHEN, CDR2 SYDVKM. The CDR3 loop spans 15 amino acids. CDR3 nucleotide sequence: TGTGCCAGCAGTTACCGGGACAGGGTACCCTACGAGCAGTACTTC. Amino acid sequence: CASSYRDRVPYEQYF.

The chain is built from TRBV10-3 and TRBJ2-1, with TRBD2 identical over 12 bases. The germline V gene encodes CDR1 ENHRY and CDR2 SYGVKD. V lost 11 bases to trimming and J lost 2 bases; unmatched junction nucleotides: 7. The CDR3 length is 15 residues. The CDR3 region is CAASSSGGAYNEQFF. CDR3 sequence (DNA): TGTGCCGCCTCCTCTAGCGGGGGGGCCTACAATGAGCAGTTCTTC.

The chain recombines TRBV25-1 with TRBJ2-5, with D perhaps matching TRBD2 (7 bases). Trimming took 4 bases from V and 5 from J, leaving 14 bases between them. This CDR3 is built from 14 residues. The V gene's germline CDR1 is MGHDK and CDR2 SYGVNS. The CDR3 coding sequence is TGTGCCAGCAGTGCGTTGGGGGGGCAGGAGACCCAGTACTTC. Encoded protein: CASSALGGQETQYF.

In its sample, this clone was seen a few times. The chain couples TRBV2 to TRBJ1-4, with no clear D. Per the germline V gene, CDR1 is SNHLY and CDR2 is FYNNEI. The CDR3 totals 14 residues. V was pared by 5 bases and J by 2 bases, with 9 bases between. CDR3 residues: CASSPTGTNEKLFF. CDR3 coding DNA: TGTGCCAGCAGTCCAACCGGGACTAATGAAAAACTGTTTTTT.

This clone was detected only once. The V call is TRBV28, the J call TRBJ1-4; perhaps TRBD1 as D (6 bases). V shed 5 bases and J shed 8 bases, with 18 bases lying between them. CDR1 is MDHEN, CDR2 SYDVKM, per germline. This CDR3 is 15 amino acids long. CDR3 nucleotides: TGTGCCAGCAGTGTCAGGGACACACTAAGAGAAAAACTGTTTTTT. Encoded protein: CASSVRDTLREKLFF.

This clone was seen just once. The rearrangement uses TRBV30 and TRBJ1-3; no clear D gene. The CDR3 covers 16 residues. The germline V and J ends were trimmed by 0 bases and 2 bases, with 14 bases remaining between them. The germline CDR1 and CDR2 sequences are GTSNPN and SVGIG (reference sequence). The CDR3 region has the DNA TGTGCCTGGAGTGTCCGCTCCGGACGAACTGGAAACACCATATATTTT. Its protein product is CAWSVRSGRTGNTIYF.

V usage is TRBV10-1 and J usage is TRBJ2-7; D ambiguous. This CDR3 contains 13 residues. Germline V lookup: CDR1 WNHNN, CDR2 SYGVQD (reference sequence). V was pared by 3 bases and J by 2 bases, with 8 bases between. CDR3 sequence (DNA): TGCGCCAGCAGTGACAGCCCTACCTACGAGCAGTACTTC. Protein sequence: CASSDSPTYEQYF.

This clone was found once. The J gene is TRBJ2-1, the V gene TRBV9; 7 nucleotides line up with TRBD1. The V segment lost 4 bases and the J segment 7 bases; nucleotides outside the gene matches: 11. The CDR3 spans 15 residues. Germline CDR1 is SGDLS and CDR2 is YYNGEE. The CDR3: CASSPSPGTVNEQFF. In DNA, the CDR3 is TGTGCCAGCAGCCCTTCACCCGGGACAGTGAATGAGCAGTTCTTC.

The chain joins TRBV10-2 to TRBJ2-7; tentative D call: TRBD1 (5 bases). Germline CDR1 is WSHSY and CDR2 is SAAADI. The CDR3 contains 14 residues. V was cut by 3 bases and J by 6 bases, with 15 bases left in between. CDR3 protein: CASSDPGSVVEQYF. The CDR3 bases are TGCGCCAGCAGTGACCCAGGGTCGGTGGTCGAGCAGTACTTC.

V usage is TRBV7-6 and J usage is TRBJ2-1; 8 positions agree with TRBD1. After removal of 1 base from V and 8 bases from J, the junction contained 4 bases not matched to a gene. The CDR3 runs 14 residues. CDR1 is SGHVS, CDR2 FNYEAQ, per germline. CDR3 residues: CASSLEDRAHEQFF. In DNA form, the CDR3 reads TGTGCCAGCAGCTTAGAGGACAGGGCCCATGAGCAGTTCTTC.

The genes are TRBV13 and TRBJ1-6; D is undetermined. The CDR3 runs 15 residues. Trimming took off 0 bases at V and 5 bases at J, with 8 bases between the two ends. Per germline, CDR1 PRHDT and CDR2 FYEKMQ (reference sequence). CDR3 sequence reads: CASSLGTANNSPLHF. In DNA form, the CDR3 reads TGTGCCAGCAGCTTAGGTACGGCCAATAATTCACCCCTCCACTTT.